The 5 T cell receptor beta chains in this list originate from one sample, sequenced in a study of regulatory T cells in long-lasting Graves disease (dated by TCRdb to the early 2020s). Library prep was done by multiplex PCR. Sequencing used an Illumina HiSeq 4000. CDR3 regions were amplified by Arm-PCR with iRepertoire HTBI primers to construct TCR beta libraries. TCRdb reran the public reads through fastp at Q25 and MiXCR, keeping productive beta chains. Merged by CDR3 protein, the rows form single entries marked with the most common genes and DNA. The sample records 400,000 or so distinct CDR3 sequences, 23% of which are singletons. The biggest ten clones account for roughly 30% of the sample. What this sample's time point label stands for: persistent/refractory GD, antithyroid drugs over 5 years with positive TRAb. For both TCR sequencing and RNA sequencing, RNA was extracted from PBMCs using TRIzol.

Specimen: peripheral blood mononuclear cells (PBMCs), collected when the disease was refractory, from a patient treated with antithyroid drugs. All receptors come from a female donor with Graves disease.

Concerning this clonotype itself: A much larger clone is a single base away; this may be a read error. This chain links TRBV20-1 with TRBJ2-7; D possibly corresponds to TRBD1 (5 bases). The CDR3 loop spans 11 amino acids. Germline CDR1 reads DFQATT; CDR2 reads SNEGSKA (reference sequence). V was pared by 6 bases and J by 6 bases, with 12 bases between. The CDR3 is CSAKHQGEQYF. Written as DNA, the CDR3 is TGCAGTGCCAAACACCAGGGCGAGCAGTACTTC.

The V and J genes are TRBV12-3 or TRBV12-4 and TRBJ1-1, with TRBD1 identical over 8 bases. V dropped 5 bases and J dropped 4; count of bases not matched to a gene: 12. This CDR3 has 16 amino acids. The DNA of the CDR3 is TGTGCCAGCAGTCACGGGACAGGCTACATGAGCACTGAAGCTTTCTTT. Protein sequence: CASSHGTGYMSTEAFF.

In this sample, this clonotype turned up a few times. The rearrangement links TRBV28 to TRBJ2-1; D unresolved. CDR3 length equals 13 residues. Trimming removed 10 bases from V and 6 bases from J, with 16 bases in between. Germline V gene lookup returns CDR1 MDHEN and CDR2 SYDVKM. CDR3 coding DNA: TGTGCCACTTCCCCCCGGTTCCTCAATGAGCAGTTCTTC. It codes for CATSPRFLNEQFF. Based on the CDR3 plus reference TRBV28 and TRBJ2-1, the full variable domain is DVKVTQSSRYLVKRTGEKVFLECVQDMDHENMFWYRQDPGLGLRLIYFSYDVKMKEKGDIPEGYSVSREKKERFSLILESASTNQTSMYLCATSPRFLNEQFFGPGTRLTVL.

This clonotype showed up just a few times. The rearrangement uses TRBV30 and TRBJ1-2; 9 bases match TRBD1. The CDR3 extends over 17 amino acids. Trimming removed 0 bases from V and 5 bases from J; junction bases left unmatched: 13. Germline assignment: CDR1 GTSNPN and CDR2 SVGIG (reference sequence). The CDR3: CAWSVLLEGQGRYGYTF. CDR3 sequence (DNA): TGTGCCTGGAGTGTACTTCTTGAGGGACAGGGAAGGTATGGCTACACCTTC. Combining the CDR3 with reference TRBV30 and TRBJ1-2 gives the whole variable domain SQTIHQWPATLVQPVGSPLSLECTVEGTSNPNLYWYRQAAGRGLQLLFYSVGIGQISSEVPQNLSASRPQDRQFILSSKKLLLSDSGFYLCAWSVLLEGQGRYGYTFGSGTRLTVV.

This clonotype was seen at least ten times. In nucleotides, the CDR3 is TGTGCCAGCAGCCAAGGAGGGAGAAATCAGCCCCAGCATTTT. Its protein product is CASSQGGRNQPQHF. The rearrangement joins TRBV3-1 to TRBJ1-5; no clear D gene. The length of the CDR3 is 14 residues. V lost 1 base, J lost 4 bases, and 8 bases lay in between. In germline, CDR1 is LGHDT, CDR2 YNNKEL (reference sequence).